The 19 T cell receptor beta chains below come from one sample, sequenced in a study of blood T cell repertoires in COVID-19. Profiled with immunoSEQ multiplex PCR; TCRdb holds only in-frame clones, not every one. Altogether fewer than 200,000 clones are present, approximately 85% being singletons, with the ten largest covering 0.95% to 1.5%. Material: peripheral blood. These receptors were taken from a man between 60 and 75 years old who had recovered from COVID-19.

The V and J genes are TRBV10-3 and TRBJ2-3; TRBD1 matches 8 bases. CDR1 and CDR2 (germline): ENHRY, SYGVKD. The CDR3 spans 14 residues. The V segment lost 6 bases and the J segment 6 bases; nucleotides outside the gene matches: 8. Here the CDR3 DNA reads TGTGCCATCAGAATTGGCAGGGGGCGGGATACGCAGTATTTT. Protein sequence: CAIRIGRGRDTQYF.

The V gene is TRBV6-5, the J gene TRBJ2-5; D not resolved. The CDR3 loop spans 14 amino acids. V gave up 6 bases and J gave up 3 bases, with 14 bases separating them. The germline CDR1 and CDR2 sequences are MNHEY and SVGAGI. CDR3 DNA: TGTGCCAGCAGCCGTGACCACCGGGAAGAGACCCAGTACTTC. This codes for CASSRDHREETQYF.

The V gene is TRBV9, the J gene TRBJ2-7; 7 bases align to TRBD2. Germline CDR1 reads SGDLS; CDR2 reads YYNGEE. V was clipped by 0 bases and J by 1 base; unmatched bases: 1. This CDR3 has 14 amino acids. The CDR3 protein is CASSVGAGSYEQYF. CDR3 nucleotides: TGTGCCAGCAGCGTAGGAGCGGGGTCCTACGAGCAGTACTTC.

A single count supports this clone. The V call is TRBV5-1, the J call TRBJ1-4, with a weak D call TRBD1 (6 bases). Deletions cut 2 bases from V and 7 bases from J, with 18 bases between. CDR3 length equals 16 residues. Germline V gene sequence: CDR1 SGHRS, CDR2 YFSETQ. The CDR3 region is CASSFQSLGAGEKLFF. The CDR3 DNA reads as TGCGCCAGCAGCTTTCAGTCTTTGGGGGCAGGTGAAAAACTGTTTTTT.

This chain uses TRBV19 with TRBJ2-7; 9 bases align to TRBD1. From germline, CDR1 is LNHDA and CDR2 SQIVND (reference sequence). CDR3 length: 16 amino acids. The V and J ends lost 3 bases and 1 base, in that order; junction bases with no gene match: 7. CDR3 sequence (DNA): TGTGCCAGTAGTATGGGTTCTGGGACAGGGTCCTACGAGCAGTACTTC. Encoded protein: CASSMGSGTGSYEQYF.

The J gene is TRBJ1-6, the V gene TRBV30; D is unresolved. Deletions cut 4 bases from V and 0 bases from J, with 10 bases between. CDR3 length: 15 residues. Germline V gene lookup returns CDR1 GTSNPN and CDR2 SVGIG (reference sequence). The CDR3 bases are TGTGCCTGGATGGTGCGGAGCTCCTATAATTCACCCCTCCACTTT. Translated: CAWMVRSSYNSPLHF.

V and J are TRBV7-6 and TRBJ2-7; 9 nucleotides match TRBD2. The CDR3 extends over 14 amino acids. V lost 8 bases, J lost 0 bases, and 5 bases stayed unmatched. Germline V CDR1 and CDR2: SGHVS, FNYEAQ. The CDR3 DNA is TGTGCCAGCGGCCATAGCGGGAGCTCCTACGAGCAGTACTTC. It specifies CASGHSGSSYEQYF.

V and J are TRBV2 and TRBJ2-3, with D perhaps TRBD1 (5 bases). Germline CDR1 reads SNHLY; CDR2 reads FYNNEI. This CDR3 contains 15 residues. V lost 7 bases and J 4 bases, leaving 18 bases between the germline ends. The CDR3 DNA follows: TGTGCCAGCACCTGGGGCAGGGAAGGAGCAGATACGCAGTATTTT. This translates into CASTWGREGADTQYF.

The V call is TRBV5-4, the J call TRBJ2-6; a weak D match, TRBD1 (6 bases). Germline CDR1 is SGHNT and CDR2 is YYREEE (reference sequence). This CDR3 region has 15 residues. Trimming cost V 6 bases and J 4 bases, with 14 bases left between them. Written as DNA, the CDR3 is TGTGCCAGCAACAACAGGGCTCCCGGGGCCAACGTCCTGACTTTC. This codes for CASNNRAPGANVLTF. Drawing the rest from reference TRBV5-4 and TRBJ2-6, the complete variable domain is ETGVTQSPTHLIKTRGQQVTLRCSSQSGHNTVSWYQQALGQGPQFIFQYYREEENGRGNFPPRFSGLQFPNYSSELNVNALELDDSALYLCASNNRAPGANVLTFGAGSRLTVL.

V is TRBV7-3 and J is TRBJ1-3; maybe TRBD1 (5 bases). Deletions cut 0 bases from V and 4 bases from J, with 13 bases between. Germline V gene data show CDR1 as SGHTA and CDR2 as FQGTGA. CDR3 size: 16 residues. Written as DNA, the CDR3 is TGTGCCAGCAGCTTAACGGGAAGGGGTACCGGAAACACCATATATTTT. Protein product: CASSLTGRGTGNTIYF.

V and J are TRBV6-6 and TRBJ1-4, with 7 bases that match TRBD1. CDR1 is MNHNY and CDR2 is SVGAGI in the germline V gene (reference sequence). The CDR3 runs to 14 residues. V shed 6 bases and J 4 bases; nucleotides not matched to a gene: 5. In DNA form, the CDR3 reads TGTGCCAGCAGCCTCGGGACAGATAATGAAAAACTGTTTTTT. Translating it yields CASSLGTDNEKLFF.

A few counts support this clone. The V gene is TRBV7-2, the J gene TRBJ2-1; the match to TRBD1 covers 9 bases. The germline gives CDR1 SGHTA, CDR2 FQGNSA. The CDR3 runs to 18 residues. Trimming took 1 base from V and 4 from J; bases not matched to a gene: 11. The DNA of the CDR3 is TGTGCCAGCAGCTTAGTAGTGGACAGGGGTAGACGGTACAATGAGCAGTTCTTC. Protein sequence: CASSLVVDRGRRYNEQFF. Complete variable domain (other parts from reference TRBV7-2 and TRBJ2-1): GAGVSQSPSNKVTEKGKDVELRCDPISGHTALYWYRQSLGQGLEFLIYFQGNSAPDKSGLPSDRFSAERTGGSVSTLTIQRTQQEDSAVYLCASSLVVDRGRRYNEQFFGPGTRLTVL.

This chain connects TRBV5-6 to TRBJ1-4, with 7 bases matching TRBD1. The length of the CDR3 is 15 residues. Germline CDR1 SGHDT, CDR2 YYEEEE. The J segment lost 3 bases and the V segment lost 4 bases, leaving 6 bases of the junction unmatched. In DNA form, the CDR3 reads TGTGCCAGCAGCACGCCGGGACAGCCTAATGAAAAACTGTTTTTT. Protein sequence: CASSTPGQPNEKLFF.

This clone appeared a single time. The V call is TRBV30, the J call TRBJ1-5; tentatively, D is TRBD1 (6 bases). Trimming took off 0 bases at V and 8 bases at J, with 11 bases between the two ends. The CDR3 consists of 13 residues. From germline, CDR1 is GTSNPN and CDR2 SVGIG (reference sequence). DNA of the CDR3: TGTGCCTGGAGTGTGACAGGTGGAGAGCCCCAGCATTTT. Translated, it gives CAWSVTGGEPQHF.

This clone was counted a single time. This rearrangement joins TRBV6-5 to TRBJ1-1, with 7 bases aligning to TRBD1. The length of the CDR3 is 14 residues. CDR1 MNHEY and CDR2 SVGAGI come from the germline V gene. V dropped 7 bases and J dropped 2; count of bases not matched to a gene: 7. The CDR3 region has the DNA TGTGCCAGCACCCTTAGGGGGCGAAACACTGAAGCTTTCTTT. Protein: CASTLRGRNTEAFF.

This chain connects TRBV5-6 to TRBJ2-5, with D maybe TRBD2 (6 bases). The germline CDR1 and CDR2 sequences are SGHDT and YYEEEE. Trimming cost V 3 bases and J 10 bases, with 19 bases left between them. CDR3 size: 14 residues. CDR3 residues: CASSWGLGVMGQYF. CDR3 coding DNA: TGTGCCAGCAGCTGGGGACTCGGTGTGATGGGCCAGTACTTC.

This chain joins TRBV6-5 and TRBJ1-1, with D possibly TRBD1 on 6 matching bases. This CDR3 contains 14 residues. The germline V gene has CDR1 MNHEY and CDR2 SVGAGI. Trimming cost V 6 bases and J 4 bases, with 15 bases left between them. The chain's CDR3 is CASRPRTEGTEAFF. CDR3 DNA: TGTGCCAGCAGACCAAGGACAGAAGGCACTGAAGCTTTCTTT.

The chain uses TRBV29-1 and TRBJ1-1; possibly TRBD1 for D (5 bases). There are 12 residues in the CDR3. Germline assignment: CDR1 SQVTM and CDR2 ANQGSEA. The ends were cut back, 2 bases at V and 4 bases at J, with 8 bases in the middle. Here the CDR3 reads CSVEKGRTEAFF. The CDR3 nucleotides are TGCAGCGTTGAAAAGGGGCGCACTGAAGCTTTCTTT.

The count of this clone is one. This sequence joins TRBV24-1 and TRBJ2-5; 12 bases agree with TRBD1. V gave up 5 bases and J gave up 4 bases; unmatched junction bases: 10. In germline, CDR1 is KGHDR, CDR2 SFDVKD. The CDR3 has 17 residues. DNA for the CDR3: TGTGCCACCAGTGCGGGGACAGGGGGCGCGTTTTTAGAGACCCAGTACTTC. Amino acid sequence: CATSAGTGGAFLETQYF.